This TCR beta chain was observed in a study of CD8 T cells in cerebrospinal fluid in Alzheimer's disease. Germline CDR1 reads SGHAT; CDR2 reads FQNNGV. This CDR3 spans 16 amino acids. TCRdb reworked the 10x single-cell sequencing reads into one entry per CDR3 protein, no DNA. This table holds about 1,400 distinct CDR3 sequences. Concerning this clonotype itself: Its specificity is not known.

Broader study findings: EBV-specific clones showed no enrichment in Alzheimer's patients and were not the top expanded clones.

Material: cerebrospinal fluid. This clonotype was sampled from a human donor with mild cognitive impairment. The chain carries TRBV11-2 and TRBJ2-7; TCRdb's D call of TRBD2 is untestable without DNA. The CDR3 here is CASSQGGTSGGALQYF.